This T cell receptor beta chain was sequenced in a study of PD-1 blockade in classical Hodgkin lymphoma. Notes on the study in general: Undefined causes, possibly disease activity or prior therapy, underlie the repertoire differences. CD4+ TCR diversity rose significantly by C4D1, and CD8+ TCR diversity did not.

This table comes from immunoSEQ multiplex PCR, and its TCRdb copy is limited to in-frame clones, with some not included. The sample lists 30,000 to 40,000 clones, approximately 90% occurring once. The patients all showed relapse after autologous stem cell transplantation, while their brentuximab vedotin exposure varied. The CD4+ T cells used were purified from thawed PBMCs through magnetic negative selection. About this clone itself: Antigen: not known.

The source was CD4+ T cells from blood, collected at baseline. The receptor comes from a human donor with classical Hodgkin lymphoma.

In DNA form, the CDR3 reads TGTGCCAGCAGGACAGTAGACAATCAGCCCCAGCATTTT. Amino acids: CASRTVDNQPQHF. The rearrangement joins TRBV6-1 to TRBJ1-5; D may be TRBD1 (5 bases). Between the trimmed V and J ends, which lost 6 bases and 3 bases, there was a span of 9 bases. The CDR3 has 13 residues. Germline V gene lookup returns CDR1 MNHNS and CDR2 SASEGT.